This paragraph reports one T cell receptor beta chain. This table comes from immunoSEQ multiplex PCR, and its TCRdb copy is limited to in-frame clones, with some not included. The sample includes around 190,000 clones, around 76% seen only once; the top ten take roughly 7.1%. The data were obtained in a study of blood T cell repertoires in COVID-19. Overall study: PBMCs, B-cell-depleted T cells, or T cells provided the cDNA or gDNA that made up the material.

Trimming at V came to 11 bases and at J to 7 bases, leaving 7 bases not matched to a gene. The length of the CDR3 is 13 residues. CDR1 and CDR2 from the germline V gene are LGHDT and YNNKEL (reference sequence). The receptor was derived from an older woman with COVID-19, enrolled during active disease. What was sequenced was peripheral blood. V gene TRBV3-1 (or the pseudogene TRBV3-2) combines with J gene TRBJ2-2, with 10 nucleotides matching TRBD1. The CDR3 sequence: CAAETGGIGELFF. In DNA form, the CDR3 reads TGTGCCGCTGAGACAGGGGGCATCGGGGAGCTGTTTTTT.